The 14 T cell receptor beta chains presented below share a single source sample, sequenced in a study of a mutant IDH1 vaccine in newly diagnosed glioma. The antigens these receptors bind are not known. Only in-frame clones appear in the TCRdb table, and some are missing; sequencing was by immunoSEQ multiplex PCR. The sample has 50,000 to 65,000 clones, around 90% seen once; the top ten hold roughly 2.3%. Documented time point: week 11, during vaccination. Every vaccination contained 300 ug of the mutant IDH1 20-mer peptide and was paired with topical imiquimod. The sequencing used PBMCs, collected from a glioma patient whose treatment included an IDH1 peptide vaccine. Source of these receptors: a man aged 45-65 years with glioma.

The chain joins TRBV5-6 to TRBJ2-2; unclear D gene. Germline assignment: CDR1 SGHDT and CDR2 YYEEEE. The CDR3 is made up of 16 amino acids. Trimming stripped 2 bases from V and 4 bases from J, with 15 bases between. The CDR3 here is CASSLPGASFTGELFF. In nucleotides, the CDR3 is TGTGCCAGCAGCTTACCAGGCGCTTCCTTCACCGGGGAGCTGTTTTTT. Using reference TRBV5-6 and TRBJ2-2 for the parts outside the CDR3, the full variable domain is DAGVTQSPTHLIKTRGQQVTLRCSPKSGHDTVSWYQQALGQGPQFIFQYYEEEERQRGNFPDRFSGHQFPNYSSELNVNALLLGDSALYLCASSLPGASFTGELFFGEGSRLTVL.

The V gene is TRBV4-3, the J gene TRBJ2-3; D is unclear. The CDR3 covers 15 residues. The germline V and J ends were trimmed by 0 bases and 6 bases, with 13 bases remaining between them. The germline gives CDR1 LGHNA, CDR2 YSLEER. The CDR3 sequence: CASSQDPPGGDTQYF. The CDR3 nucleotides read TGCGCCAGCAGCCAAGATCCCCCGGGTGGGGATACGCAGTATTTT.

This sequence joins TRBV2 and TRBJ1-4, with 7 bases that match TRBD1. Germline CDR1 reads SNHLY; CDR2 reads FYNNEI. J was trimmed by 2 bases and V by 6 bases; bases with no gene match: 3. This CDR3 is 14 amino acids long. This CDR3 is CASRRQGTNEKLFF. DNA of the CDR3: TGTGCCAGCAGACGACAGGGTACTAATGAAAAACTGTTTTTT.

The rearrangement uses TRBV28 and TRBJ1-2, with 9 bases fitting TRBD1. This CDR3 spans 14 amino acids. V lost 6 bases, J lost 4 bases, and 6 bases stayed unmatched. Germline CDR1 reads MDHEN; CDR2 reads SYDVKM. The CDR3 DNA reads TGTGCCAGCAGCCTTGAGGGACAGGGCTATGGCTACACCTTC. Its translation is CASSLEGQGYGYTF.

CDR3 residues: CASSPEGRTYSNQPQHF. The CDR3 region has the DNA TGTGCCAGCAGCCCAGAAGGGCGTACTTATAGCAATCAGCCCCAGCATTTT. V is TRBV7-8 and J is TRBJ1-5; D unclear. The CDR3 runs to 17 residues. The germline V and J ends were trimmed by 5 bases and 0 bases, with 17 bases remaining between them. Germline V gives CDR1 SGHVS, CDR2 FQNEAQ.

This chain uses TRBV4-1 with TRBJ1-4, with D possibly matching TRBD1 (5 bases). The CDR3 consists of 18 residues. V was shortened by 0 bases and J by 6 bases, with 20 bases between the two germline ends. Germline assignment: CDR1 MGHRA and CDR2 YSYEKL. CDR3: CASSQDPGGRRRDEKLFF. The CDR3 nucleotides are TGCGCCAGCAGCCAAGATCCGGGGGGAAGGAGGCGAGATGAAAAACTGTTTTTT.

The chain uses TRBV5-1 and TRBJ1-1; D might be TRBD1 (5 bases). V shed 0 bases and J shed 1 base, with 13 bases lying between them. The CDR3 runs to 16 residues. The germline V gene encodes CDR1 SGHRS and CDR2 YFSETQ. The CDR3 nucleotides read TGCGCCAGCAGCTTGGGACCCATGGGGGGGAACACTGAAGCTTTCTTT. This gives the protein CASSLGPMGGNTEAFF.

The J gene is TRBJ2-3, the V gene TRBV7-2; 10 bases map to TRBD2. The V gene's germline CDR1 is SGHTA and CDR2 FQGNSA. CDR3 length: 19 amino acids. J lost 5 bases, V lost 2 bases, and 16 bases had no gene match. The CDR3 sequence: CASSLKGGGSGGPGDTQYF. The CDR3 bases are TGTGCCAGCAGCTTAAAGGGGGGAGGTAGCGGGGGGCCTGGAGATACGCAGTATTTT.

CDR3 residues: CASSALGTEANYGYTF. In DNA form, the CDR3 reads TGTGCCAGCAGTGCTCTAGGGACAGAAGCTAACTATGGCTACACCTTC. The V and J genes are TRBV28 and TRBJ1-2, with 7 bases identical to TRBD1. J gave up 0 bases and V 5 bases, and 9 bases lay outside the gene matches. The germline V gene encodes CDR1 MDHEN and CDR2 SYDVKM. This CDR3 region has 16 residues.

V is TRBV7-2 and J is TRBJ1-5; TRBD1 might be the D (5 bases). Trimming cost V 4 bases and J 3 bases, with 10 bases left between them. CDR1 is SGHTA and CDR2 is FQGNSA in the germline V gene. The CDR3 has 14 amino acids. CDR3 protein: CASSSGIPNQPQHF. The CDR3 DNA sequence: TGTGCCAGCAGCTCAGGGATTCCCAATCAGCCCCAGCATTTT. Full variable domain (outside the CDR3, taken from reference TRBV7-2 and TRBJ1-5): GAGVSQSPSNKVTEKGKDVELRCDPISGHTALYWYRQSLGQGLEFLIYFQGNSAPDKSGLPSDRFSAERTGGSVSTLTIQRTQQEDSAVYLCASSSGIPNQPQHFGDGTRLSIL.

The chain recombines TRBV7-8 with TRBJ1-1, with 7 bases fitting TRBD1. The CDR3 has 15 residues. CDR1 is SGHVS, CDR2 FQNEAQ, per germline. Trimming cost V 6 bases and J 0 bases; bases outside gene matches: 7. The CDR3 reads CASRSGGGVNTEAFF. CDR3 in DNA: TGTGCCAGCAGATCAGGGGGGGGCGTGAACACTGAAGCTTTCTTT.

CDR3 in amino acids: CASSETSGRAVDEQFF. The CDR3 DNA sequence: TGTGCCAGTAGTGAGACTAGCGGGAGGGCCGTCGATGAGCAGTTCTTC. The V and J genes are TRBV19 and TRBJ2-1; TRBD2 matches at 14 bases. Germline V gives CDR1 LNHDA, CDR2 SQIVND (reference sequence). This CDR3 has 16 residues. Losses at the gene ends were 5 bases for V and 8 bases for J; bases not matched to a gene: 8.

This clone showed up just a few times. The V call is TRBV14, the J call TRBJ2-7; D possibly uses TRBD1 or TRBD2 (5 bases each). Germline V gene sequence: CDR1 SGHDN, CDR2 FVKESK. This CDR3 region has 13 residues. Trimming stripped 3 bases from V and 6 bases from J, with 12 bases between. The chain's CDR3 is CASSHPSGAEQYF. The CDR3 nucleotides read TGTGCCAGCAGCCATCCATCCGGGGCCGAGCAGTACTTC.

V and J are TRBV27 and TRBJ2-7; D ambiguous. CDR3 length equals 13 residues. Looked up from germline, CDR1 is MNHEY and CDR2 is SMNVEV (reference sequence). Between the trimmed V and J ends, which lost 4 bases and 1 base, there was a span of 8 bases. CDR3 in DNA: TGTGCCAGCAGTTGGAGATTTTCCTACGAGCAGTACTTC. It yields the protein CASSWRFSYEQYF.